This T cell receptor (beta chain) was profiled in a study of blood T cells in healthy people across ages. Across the whole study: About one barcoded beta molecule per two T cells came from capture by template switching.

In the case of this clonotype: As yet, its antigen is unknown.

General study points: PBMC samples, being unsorted, prevented any conclusive comparison of naive and antigen-experienced cells. Higher diversity, along with more naive CD4+ cells, distinguished long-lived donors from aged donors.

For the second PCR, which ran for roughly 7 to 11 cycles, a sample-barcoded 5' primer and a J-beta primer mix were used. In TCRdb, the 5' RACE reads were re-called with MiXCR into one record per CDR3 protein. Of about 1.8 million distinct CDR3 sequences listed, roughly 50% are singletons. Germline-derived CDR1 and CDR2 are MNHNY and SVGAGI (reference sequence). The CDR3 is 15 residues long. V was clipped by 5 bases and J by 5 bases; unmatched bases: 11. Total RNA extracted from each sample amounted to at least 6 micrograms. The sample comprised blood. This receptor was obtained from a woman between 40 and 55 years old in good health. The rearrangement uses TRBV6-6 and TRBJ2-7, with TRBD2 matching 8 bases. The CDR3, as DNA: TGTGCCAGCAGTAAGGCGCGGGGGGCCCTCGACGAGCAGTACTTC. Residues: CASSKARGALDEQYF.